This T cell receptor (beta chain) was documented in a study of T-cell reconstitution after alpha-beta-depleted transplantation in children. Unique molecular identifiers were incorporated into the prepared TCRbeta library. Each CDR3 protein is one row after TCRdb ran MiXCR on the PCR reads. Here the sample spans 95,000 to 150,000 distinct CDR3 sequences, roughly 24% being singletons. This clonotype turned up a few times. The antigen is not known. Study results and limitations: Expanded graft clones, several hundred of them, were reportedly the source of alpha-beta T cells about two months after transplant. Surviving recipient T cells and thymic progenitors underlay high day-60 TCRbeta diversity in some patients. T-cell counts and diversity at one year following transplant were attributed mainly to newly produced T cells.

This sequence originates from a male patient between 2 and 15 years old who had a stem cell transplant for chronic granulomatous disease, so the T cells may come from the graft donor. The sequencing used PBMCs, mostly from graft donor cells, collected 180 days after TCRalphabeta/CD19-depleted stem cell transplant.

This CDR3 is CASSQDQGTMVYEQYF. CDR3 bases: TGTGCCAGCAGCCAAGATCAAGGGACTATGGTTTACGAGCAGTACTTC. The genes are TRBV3-1 and TRBJ2-7; 7 bases agree with TRBD2. V dropped 0 bases and J dropped 4; count of bases not matched to a gene: 9. Germline lookup yields CDR1 LGHDT and CDR2 YNNKEL (reference sequence). This CDR3 comprises 16 residues.